A selection of T cell receptor beta chains follows, all from one sample in a study of shared clonotypes between healthy human individuals. Some clones are missing from TCRdb's copy, which holds only in-frame ones; the method was immunoSEQ multiplex PCR. This repertoire shows 2 million to 2.5 million clones, around 95% found once; its top ten account for 0.1% to 0.15%. Sample: naive CD4+ T cells sorted from blood. Every receptor here comes from a man between 18 and 35 years old in good health. Each CDR3 is given without its conserved first and last residue. D genes are given only for firm matches.

TRBJ2-5	TRBV5-1	NA	ASSLRGLGETQY
TRBJ2-7	TRBV6-5	NA	ASSYGGSFYEQY
TRBJ1-5	TRBV6-5	NA	ASSYQSRGQPQH
TRBJ2-7	TRBV10-2	TRBD1	ASRWDRASYEQY
TRBJ1-5	TRBV7-9	NA	ASSPGGRDQPQH
TRBJ2-1	TRBV30	TRBD2	AWSVLRTSGTSDEQF
TRBJ1-5	TRBV18	TRBD1	ASSIGDRALNQPQH
TRBJ1-5	TRBV5-4	TRBD1	ASSLDGTVEPQH
TRBJ2-7	TRBV7-8	NA	ASSFPGLANEQY
TRBJ2-7	TRBV5-4	NA	ASSPGTTYEQY
TRBJ2-7	TRBV19	TRBD1	ASRDRGFDEQY
TRBJ2-1	TRBV19	TRBD1	ASTPGQGSYNEQF
TRBJ2-2	TRBV6-6	NA	ASMERLTGELF
TRBJ2-1	TRBV12-5	TRBD2	ASGLPPGGRTSYNEQF
TRBJ2-6	TRBV7-7	NA	ATKSGSGANVLT
TRBJ1-1	TRBV30	TRBD1	AWTRQGRTEAF
TRBJ2-1	TRBV7-8	NA	ASSLEGSYNEQF
TRBJ1-1	TRBV5-1	TRBD1	ASSQNRGTEAF
TRBJ2-2	TRBV5-1	TRBD2	ASSDPRIAGVPGELF
TRBJ2-3	TRBV6-5	TRBD2	ASSRGRARDTQY
TRBJ2-5	TRBV5-6	NA	ASSPDRLQETQY
TRBJ2-1	TRBV5-4	NA	ASSFGQTPSNEQF
TRBJ2-7	TRBV30	NA	AWRGTATYEQY
TRBJ2-3	TRBV12-5	TRBD2	ASGLGTSGRTDTQY
TRBJ2-7	TRBV6-1	NA	ASSTGSSYEQY
TRBJ1-4	TRBV19	NA	ASSRDTKGTNEKLF
TRBJ2-1	TRBV19	TRBD1	ASSIGDRGFDEQF
TRBJ1-1	TRBV5-8	TRBD1	ASSLPGQGNEAF
TRBJ2-3	TRBV10-1	TRBD2	ASILAGTGGDTQY
TRBJ1-2	TRBV7-2	NA	ASSSYGLVGGYT
TRBJ1-2	TRBV7-2	NA	ASSLVALLDSGYT
TRBJ1-1	TRBV9	NA	ASSVDPQESTEAF
TRBJ2-3	TRBV5-1	TRBD2	ASASGILTDTQY
TRBJ2-6	TRBV9	NA	ASSVEYSGANVLT
TRBJ2-7	TRBV6-5	NA	ASKVAGQYEQY
TRBJ2-3	TRBV28	TRBD1	ASRFADRVKQY
TRBJ2-2	TRBV15	NA	ATSRVQNTGELF
TRBJ2-1	TRBV7-9	TRBD2	ASSWTSRRNEQF
TRBJ2-3	TRBV4-3	NA	ASSQESSTDTQY
TRBJ2-7	TRBV6-5	TRBD1	ASSYSGQGVWEQY
TRBJ2-7	TRBV5-5	NA	ASSPRATLGSEQY